These 17 T cell receptor beta chains share one sample of origin, sequenced in a study of breast tumors, draining lymph nodes, adjacent tissues. TCRdb itself ran the multiplex PCR reads through MiXCR, one entry per CDR3 protein. The table has more than 20,000 distinct CDR3 sequences, approximately 51% seen once; the top ten hold around 7.8%. Sequenced sample: breast tumor tissue. The source of these receptors is a female donor with breast cancer. Some clones in this sample may be carry-over from other donors' samples.

The chain recombines TRBV5-6 with TRBJ1-3, with D possibly TRBD1 on 5 matching bases. Germline CDR1 is SGHDT and CDR2 is YYEEEE. The CDR3 sequence is 18 residues long. Trimming stripped 0 bases from V and 0 bases from J, with 16 bases between. CDR3 in DNA: TGTGCCAGCAGCTTGGATGGGGGGAGGCTGTGCTCTGGAAACACCATATATTTT. Encoded protein: CASSLDGGRLCSGNTIYF.

This clonotype was seen a handful of times. The V gene is TRBV6-1, the J gene TRBJ1-2; 9 positions match TRBD1. CDR1 is MNHNS and CDR2 is SASEGT in the germline V gene. The CDR3 runs to 14 residues. J gave up 13 bases and V 10 bases, and 19 bases lay outside the gene matches. The CDR3 DNA sequence: TGTGCCACCCCCCCGAGGACGGGACAGGGCGTTCCCACCTTC. This encodes CATPPRTGQGVPTF.

As regards this clonotype: This may be a read error, as it is one base from a much larger clone. V usage is TRBV6-2 or TRBV6-3 and J usage is TRBJ2-2; 11 bases fit TRBD2. This CDR3 comprises 15 residues. The V segment lost 6 bases and the J segment 6 bases; nucleotides outside the gene matches: 6. The germline V gene has CDR1 MNHEY and CDR2 SVGEGT. In DNA form, the CDR3 reads TGTGCCAGCAGCCGGACTAGCGGGCCGCCCGGGGAGCTGTTTTTT. As protein: CASSRTSGPPGELFF.

CDR3 bases: TGTGCCAGCAGGGGACTAGCGGGTGGGACAGATACGCAGTATTTT. It codes for CASRGLAGGTDTQYF. The chain recombines TRBV6-1 with TRBJ2-3, with 12 bases matching TRBD2. The CDR3 spans 15 residues. CDR1 is MNHNS, CDR2 SASEGT, per germline. V shed 6 bases, J shed 3 bases, and the junction held 4 bases outside the gene matches.

At least ten counts were recorded for this clonotype. V and J are TRBV27 and TRBJ1-2; 7 bases align to TRBD1. Trimming at V came to 7 bases and at J to 5 bases, leaving 7 bases not matched to a gene. Germline lookup yields CDR1 MNHEY and CDR2 SMNVEV (reference sequence). This CDR3 has 13 residues. In DNA form, the CDR3 reads TGTGCCAGCAAGCAGGGGGGACGATATGGCTACACCTTC. As protein: CASKQGGRYGYTF.

A remark on this clonotype: Mismatch with germline at one junction end may stem from a read error. The V and J genes are TRBV20-1 and TRBJ2-5; TRBD2 might be the D (6 bases). Germline V gene sequence: CDR1 DFQATT, CDR2 SNEGSKA (reference sequence). The CDR3 spans 15 residues. This CDR3 reads CSASGSGGSRETQCF. DNA for the CDR3: TGCAGTGCTAGTGGGTCTGGAGGGTCCCGAGAGACCCAGTGCTTC.

V usage is TRBV19 and J usage is TRBJ2-1; weak D call: TRBD1 (5 bases). CDR1 is LNHDA, CDR2 SQIVND, per germline (reference sequence). The CDR3 runs 14 residues. Trimming removed 3 bases at V and 5 bases at J, with 11 bases between. CDR3 amino acids: CASSISTENNEQFF. CDR3 coding DNA: TGTGCCAGTAGTATCTCGACAGAAAACAATGAGCAGTTCTTC.

As regards this clonotype: Since no conserved phenylalanine or tryptophan closes the CDR3, a read error is the likely cause. J is TRBJ2-7 and V is TRBV10-3; TRBD2 agrees at 9 bases. CDR1 ENHRY and CDR2 SYGVKD come from the germline V gene. V lost 7 bases to trimming and J lost 9 bases; unmatched junction nucleotides: 16. This CDR3 contains 15 residues. CDR3 loop: CAINPAGTSNDAQYS. CDR3 nucleotides: TGTGCCATCAATCCTGCCGGGACTAGCAACGACGCGCAGTACTCC.

This sequence joins TRBV6-1 and TRBJ2-3, with 7 positions matching TRBD2. CDR3 length equals 15 residues. V was clipped by 6 bases and J by 0 bases; unmatched bases: 6. From germline, CDR1 is MNHNS and CDR2 SASEGT. The CDR3 loop is CASRWGGTSTDTQYF. For the CDR3, the DNA is TGTGCCAGCAGATGGGGGGGGACTAGCACAGATACGCAGTATTTT.

This clonotype was counted ten times or more. The chain employs TRBV12-5 and TRBJ2-2, with a possible D match to TRBD1 (5 bases). This CDR3 is 15 amino acids long. V was shortened by 6 bases and J by 4 bases, with 15 bases between the two germline ends. CDR1 and CDR2 from the germline V gene are LGHNT and FRNRAP. The CDR3 sequence: CASGETRVGTGELFF. DNA for the CDR3: TGTGCTAGTGGAGAGACCAGGGTTGGCACCGGGGAGCTGTTTTTT.

This clonotype was recorded once. The rearrangement uses TRBV12-3 or TRBV12-4 and TRBJ2-5; D is perhaps TRBD2 (6 bases). V was trimmed by 5 bases and J by 2 bases, leaving 12 bases between them. There are 14 residues in the CDR3. CDR3 sequence reads: CASSHTSKQETQYF. Here the CDR3 DNA reads TGTGCCAGCAGTCACACTAGCAAGCAAGAGACCCAGTACTTC.

This clonotype was picked up a small number of times. A much more abundant neighbour one base away suggests this may be a read error. The chain recombines TRBV20-1 with TRBJ2-4; D unclear. The CDR3 has 13 residues. Germline loops: CDR1 DFQATT, CDR2 SNEGSKA (reference sequence). The CDR3 coding sequence is TGCAGTGCTCGTTACAGAGCCAAAAACACTCAGTACTTC. Translated, it gives CSARYRAKNTQYF.

This clonotype ranks as medium-sized. V is TRBV7-6 and J is TRBJ2-3, with D hard to call. The CDR3 totals 12 residues. Germline V gene data show CDR1 as SGHVS and CDR2 as FNYEAQ. V was pared by 4 bases and J by 2 bases, with 4 bases between. In DNA, the CDR3 is TGTGCCAGCAGCTGGAACACAGATACGCAGTATTTT. It is translated as CASSWNTDTQYF.

This clonotype turned up a few times. This chain uses TRBV5-6 with TRBJ2-3, with TRBD2 identical over 10 bases. The CDR3 loop spans 17 amino acids. Germline values: CDR1 SGHDT, CDR2 YYEEEE. V dropped 9 bases and J dropped 1; count of bases not matched to a gene: 14. CDR3 nucleotide sequence: TGTGCCACCAGTGACTACCTAGCGGGAGACTGCACAGATACGCAGTATTTT. The encoded protein is CATSDYLAGDCTDTQYF.

The V call is TRBV20-1, the J call TRBJ2-5; tentatively, D is TRBD1 (8 bases). The germline gives CDR1 DFQATT, CDR2 SNEGSKA (reference sequence). The CDR3 is 13 amino acids. V was trimmed by 0 bases and J by 7 bases, leaving 12 bases between them. The CDR3 DNA reads TGCAGTGCTAGAGATTACAGGGGGGGGACCCAGTACTTC. As protein: CSARDYRGGTQYF.

This clonotype was seen ten or more times. This sequence joins TRBV9 and TRBJ2-7; maybe TRBD2 (6 bases). Trimming cost V 0 bases and J 5 bases, with 15 bases left between them. Per the germline V gene, CDR1 is SGDLS and CDR2 is YYNGEE. The CDR3 consists of 15 residues. The CDR3 region is CASSVEGGGWDEQYF. Written as DNA, the CDR3 is TGTGCCAGCAGCGTAGAGGGAGGAGGTTGGGACGAGCAGTACTTC.

This clonotype is medium-sized in the sample. The chain employs TRBV29-1 and TRBJ2-7; perhaps TRBD1 as D (5 bases). V dropped 5 bases and J dropped 2 bases, with 13 bases sitting between them. Looked up from germline, CDR1 is SQVTM and CDR2 is ANQGSEA. This CDR3 has 13 amino acids. As DNA, the CDR3 is TGCAGCGTTCGAGGACCAGGGACCTACGAGCAGTACTTC. The encoded protein is CSVRGPGTYEQYF.